This T cell receptor beta chain came from a study of sequential checkpoint blockade in melanoma. Losses at the gene ends were 6 bases for V and 6 bases for J; bases not matched to a gene: 7. The CDR3 is made up of 13 amino acids. Stated treatment: randomized to nivolumab then ipilimumab (arm A) or the reverse (arm B). This clone was detected many times. Assay: immunoSEQ multiplex PCR; the TCRdb copy retains only in-frame clones and omits some. Altogether about 3,500 clones are present, approximately 20% being singletons, with the ten largest covering less than 25%. This TCR was recovered from a human donor with melanoma. The specimen comprised tumor tissue (inferred from file names), sampled from a patient given nivolumab and ipilimumab in sequence. The gene calls are TRBV23-1 and TRBJ2-7; 8 nucleotides match TRBD2. TRBV23-1 is an ORF, and what it does is uncertain. DNA for the CDR3: TGCGCCAGCAGCTCCCCCGGGGGGGTCGAGCAGTACTTC. Its translation: CASSSPGGVEQYF.